These 10 T cell receptor beta chains share one sample of origin, sequenced in a study of T cell responses to AZD1222 COVID-19 vaccine. Profiling relied on immunoSEQ multiplex PCR, and the TCRdb table lists in-frame clones only, not all of them. The sample shows about 83,000 clones, roughly 83% of them seen only once. Here the sequenced sample was peripheral blood, taken on day 0 of AZD1222 vaccination. The origin of the receptors is an adult in good health.

This clone was found once. This chain joins TRBV4-2 and TRBJ2-7, with 8 bases identical to TRBD2. With V trimmed by 5 bases and J by 4 bases, 7 bases remained unmatched. The CDR3 is made up of 14 amino acids. Germline V lookup: CDR1 LGHNA, CDR2 YNFKEQ. CDR3 DNA: TGTGCCAGCAGCTGGGCTAGCGGGCCGTACGAGCAGTACTTC. Protein sequence: CASSWASGPYEQYF.

The DNA of the CDR3 is TGTGCCAGCAGCTCTGACAGGGTTGGCAATCAGCCCCAGCATTTT. Its protein is CASSSDRVGNQPQHF. The chain combines TRBV7-9 with TRBJ1-5, with 7 bases fitting TRBD1. Unmatched junction bases numbered 5, after V lost 4 bases and J lost 2 bases. The CDR3 sequence is 15 residues long. From germline, CDR1 is SEHNR and CDR2 FQNEAQ (reference sequence).

The gene calls are TRBV18 and TRBJ2-3; a possible D gene is TRBD2 (6 bases). Looked up from germline, CDR1 is KGHSH and CDR2 is LQKENI. Trimming stripped 1 base from V and 5 bases from J, with 19 bases between. The CDR3 runs to 17 residues. The CDR3 DNA sequence: TGTGCCAGCTCACCACTTGCGCGGGGACCTAGAGGAGATACGCAGTATTTT. This codes for CASSPLARGPRGDTQYF.

This clone was found a few times. J is TRBJ1-1 and V is TRBV7-8; D is undetermined. Between the trimmed V and J ends, which lost 5 bases and 0 bases, there was a span of 13 bases. Germline assignment: CDR1 SGHVS and CDR2 FQNEAQ. The CDR3 is 15 amino acids. CDR3 DNA: TGTGCCAGCAGCCCCTCGGGTGTGATGAACACTGAAGCTTTCTTT. Its translation: CASSPSGVMNTEAFF. Supplemented by reference TRBV7-8 and TRBJ1-1, the full variable domain reads GAGVSQSPRYKVAKRGQDVALRCDPISGHVSLFWYQQALGQGPEFLTYFQNEAQLDKSGLPSDRFFAERPEGSVSTLKIQRTQQEDSAVYLCASSPSGVMNTEAFFGQGTRLTVV.

The chain combines TRBV5-1 with TRBJ2-7; possible D gene TRBD2, 5 bases. Trimming removed 5 bases from V and 6 bases from J, with 27 bases in between. The CDR3 totals 17 residues. Per the germline V gene, CDR1 is SGHRS and CDR2 is YFSETQ. The CDR3 sequence is CASSFGLEASHMLEQYF. The DNA of the CDR3 is TGCGCCAGCAGTTTCGGATTGGAGGCATCACACATGCTCGAGCAGTACTTC.

The chain has TRBV10-3 and TRBJ2-3; 12 bases line up with TRBD1. CDR3 length: 15 amino acids. Germline V gene sequence: CDR1 ENHRY, CDR2 SYGVKD. V was clipped by 4 bases and J by 7 bases; unmatched bases: 6. The chain's CDR3 is CAISGWGQGANTQYF. The CDR3 coding sequence is TGTGCCATCAGTGGGTGGGGACAGGGGGCGAATACGCAGTATTTT.

The chain is built from TRBV19 and TRBJ1-2; maybe TRBD1 (6 bases). In germline, CDR1 is LNHDA, CDR2 SQIVND (reference sequence). Trimming shortened V by 4 bases and J by 3 bases, and 9 bases separated the two germline ends. CDR3 length: 13 amino acids. The CDR3 nucleotides are TGTGCCAGTAGTACTCAGGGGTACTATGGCTACACCTTC. It yields the protein CASSTQGYYGYTF.

The chain recombines TRBV5-7 with TRBJ1-5; 8 bases line up with TRBD1. TRBV5-7 is reported as an ORF; its role is uncertain. With 4 bases clipped from V and 0 bases from J, the junction kept 6 bases outside the gene matches. The length of the CDR3 is 16 residues. The CDR3 sequence is CASSGQGEDSNQPQHF. For the CDR3, the DNA is TGTGCCAGCAGCGGACAGGGAGAGGATAGCAATCAGCCCCAGCATTTT.

There are a few counts of this clone. The rearrangement joins TRBV13 to TRBJ1-1; tentative D call: TRBD1 (5 bases). The germline CDR1 and CDR2 sequences are PRHDT and FYEKMQ (reference sequence). The CDR3 sequence is 13 residues long. V gave up 3 bases and J gave up 11 bases, with 16 bases separating them. CDR3 in DNA: TGTGCCAGCAGCTTCGGGACTTCCGTTGACGCTTTCTTT. Residues: CASSFGTSVDAFF.

The chain joins TRBV6-5 to TRBJ1-3; no firm D call. CDR3 length equals 13 residues. Germline loops: CDR1 MNHEY, CDR2 SVGAGI. Trimming took off 8 bases at V and 4 bases at J, with 12 bases between the two ends. CDR3 amino acids: CASGWTAGNTIYF. In nucleotides, the CDR3 is TGTGCCAGCGGATGGACGGCAGGAAACACCATATATTTT.